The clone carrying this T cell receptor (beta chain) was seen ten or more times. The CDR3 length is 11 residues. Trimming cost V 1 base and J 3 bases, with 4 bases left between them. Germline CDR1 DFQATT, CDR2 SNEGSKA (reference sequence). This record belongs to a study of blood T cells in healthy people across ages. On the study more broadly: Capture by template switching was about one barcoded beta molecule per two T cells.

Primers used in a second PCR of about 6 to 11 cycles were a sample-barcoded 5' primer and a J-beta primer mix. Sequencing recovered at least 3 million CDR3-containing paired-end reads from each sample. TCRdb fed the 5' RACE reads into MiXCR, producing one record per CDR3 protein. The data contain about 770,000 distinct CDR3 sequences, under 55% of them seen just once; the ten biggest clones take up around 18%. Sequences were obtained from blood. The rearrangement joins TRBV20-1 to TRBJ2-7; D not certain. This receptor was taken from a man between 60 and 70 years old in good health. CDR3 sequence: CSARVGYEQYF. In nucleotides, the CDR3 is TGCAGTGCTAGAGTAGGCTACGAGCAGTACTTC.